The 18 T cell receptor beta chains listed next were all sequenced from one sample in a study of control samples from healthy donors and cancer patients. Using immunoSEQ multiplex PCR, the repertoire was profiled, and TCRdb retains in-frame clones only, with some absent. The sample holds 85,000 to 95,000 clones, about 88% seen once. Sequencing was carried out using blood. The receptors stem from an older woman in good health.

The chain employs TRBV11-2 and TRBJ2-7, with D unclear. CDR1 and CDR2 (germline): SGHAT, FQNNGV. Between the trimmed V and J ends, which lost 3 bases and 0 bases, there was a span of 12 bases. The CDR3 has 15 residues. The CDR3 nucleotides read TGTGCCAGCAGCTTTGGCATCGCGAGCTCCTACGAGCAGTACTTC. Protein sequence: CASSFGIASSYEQYF.

The chain is built from TRBV5-1 and TRBJ2-2; 8 bases are shared with TRBD1. Looked up from germline, CDR1 is SGHRS and CDR2 is YFSETQ. This CDR3 spans 17 amino acids. Germline trimming cut 0 bases from V and 4 bases from J; bases unmatched to any gene: 8. CDR3 protein: CASSLAGQGARTGELFF. The CDR3 DNA sequence: TGCGCCAGCAGCTTGGCAGGTCAGGGGGCGCGCACCGGGGAGCTGTTTTTT.

The chain couples TRBV9 to TRBJ2-3, with 7 bases matching TRBD2. CDR3 length: 16 amino acids. Per the germline V gene, CDR1 is SGDLS and CDR2 is YYNGEE. J was trimmed by 1 base and V by 2 bases; bases with no gene match: 7. CDR3 nucleotide sequence: TGTGCCAGCAGCGTCTTTGCGGGAGCGGGCACAGATACGCAGTATTTT. This translates into CASSVFAGAGTDTQYF.

The V and J genes are TRBV2 and TRBJ2-2, with no clear D. Between the trimmed V and J ends, which lost 4 bases and 5 bases, there was a span of 11 bases. Germline V lookup: CDR1 SNHLY, CDR2 FYNNEI. This CDR3 region has 14 residues. CDR3 nucleotide sequence: TGTGCCAGCAGTGTTCTTGAAGGGACCGGGGAGCTGTTTTTT. This encodes CASSVLEGTGELFF.

This clone is medium-sized by share. The chain combines TRBV2 with TRBJ2-3; D is possibly TRBD1 (6 bases). Trimming took 6 bases from V and 4 from J, leaving 17 bases between them. The CDR3 length is 15 residues. Germline lookup yields CDR1 SNHLY and CDR2 FYNNEI. The CDR3 sequence is CASRDGPGAADTQYF. For the CDR3, the DNA is TGTGCCAGCAGAGACGGGCCAGGGGCCGCAGATACGCAGTATTTT.

The rearrangement uses TRBV28 and TRBJ1-5, with TRBD1 as a possible D gene (6 bases). Germline assignment: CDR1 MDHEN and CDR2 SYDVKM. This CDR3 contains 15 residues. The germline V and J ends were trimmed by 5 bases and 4 bases, with 15 bases remaining between them. CDR3 sequence reads: CASSVTGTPNQPQHF. CDR3 coding DNA: TGTGCCAGCAGTGTAACCGGGACACCAAATCAGCCCCAGCATTTT.

The chain recombines TRBV9 with TRBJ2-2; D is unresolved. Germline lookup yields CDR1 SGDLS and CDR2 YYNGEE. The CDR3 spans 14 residues. V lost 4 bases and J 0 bases, leaving 7 bases between the germline ends. The CDR3 DNA is TGTGCCAGCAGCCAGACCCCGAACACCGGGGAGCTGTTTTTT. Residues: CASSQTPNTGELFF.

J is TRBJ1-1 and V is TRBV5-4, with 7 bases that match TRBD1. CDR1 and CDR2 (germline): SGHNT, YYREEE (reference sequence). The length of the CDR3 is 15 residues. The V and J ends lost 4 bases and 2 bases, in that order; junction bases with no gene match: 8. CDR3 sequence reads: CASSPNGQENTEAFF. CDR3 coding DNA: TGTGCCAGCAGCCCTAATGGACAGGAAAACACTGAAGCTTTCTTT.

The chain joins TRBV30 to TRBJ1-1; a weak D match, TRBD1 (5 bases). The CDR3 loop spans 13 amino acids. Between the trimmed V and J ends, which lost 7 bases and 7 bases, there was a span of 19 bases. CDR1 and CDR2 (germline): GTSNPN, SVGIG (reference sequence). The CDR3 loop reads CALSLRGRGEAFF. The CDR3 DNA follows: TGTGCCTTATCACTAAGAGGAAGGGGTGAAGCTTTCTTT.

This chain joins TRBV11-3 and TRBJ1-1, with D tentatively TRBD1 (5 bases). Germline assignment: CDR1 SGHNT and CDR2 YENEEA. V was pared by 2 bases and J by 5 bases, with 9 bases between. The CDR3 spans 13 residues. This CDR3 reads CASSLHQGTEAFF. The CDR3 DNA reads TGTGCCAGCAGCTTACACCAGGGTACTGAAGCTTTCTTT.

The chain employs TRBV11-2 and TRBJ1-1, with D possibly matching TRBD1 (6 bases). V was pared by 5 bases and J by 5 bases, with 21 bases between. Germline V lookup: CDR1 SGHAT, CDR2 FQNNGV. CDR3 size: 16 residues. CDR3 in DNA: TGTGCCAGCAGCCCCCGGACAGTGTGGTCGGGGACTGAAGCTTTCTTT. Its protein product is CASSPRTVWSGTEAFF.

V gene TRBV2 combines with J gene TRBJ2-2; 7 bases line up with TRBD1. The CDR3 is made up of 16 amino acids. The V gene's germline CDR1 is SNHLY and CDR2 FYNNEI. V dropped 0 bases and J dropped 5; count of bases not matched to a gene: 6. This CDR3 reads CASSEALGRGTGELFF. DNA of the CDR3: TGTGCCAGCAGTGAAGCGCTTGGCAGGGGGACCGGGGAGCTGTTTTTT.

The rearrangement links TRBV3-1 (or the pseudogene TRBV3-2) to TRBJ2-1; no firm D call. CDR1 and CDR2 from the germline V gene are LGHDT and YNNKEL (reference sequence). This CDR3 is built from 12 residues. Trimming pared 0 bases from V and 7 bases from J, leaving 4 bases between. This chain's CDR3 is CASSQELNEQFF. CDR3 coding DNA: TGTGCCAGCAGCCAAGAATTAAATGAGCAGTTCTTC.

CDR3 DNA: TGTGCCAGCAGCAAAGGCCCGACGGCCTACTATTTGGAATATGGCTACACCTTC. Residues: CASSKGPTAYYLEYGYTF. The V and J genes are TRBV21-1 and TRBJ1-2. TRBV21-1 is labeled a pseudogene. This CDR3 region has 18 residues.

V gene TRBV29-1 combines with J gene TRBJ1-4; D unresolved. The V end lost 5 bases, the J end lost 8 bases, and 24 bases lay between the germline ends. CDR1 is SQVTM, CDR2 ANQGSEA, per germline. CDR3 length: 16 amino acids. The CDR3 nucleotides are TGCAGCGTTACGGTACCGGGCCCGAGGGAGATGGAAAAACTGTTTTTT. This encodes CSVTVPGPREMEKLFF.

J is TRBJ2-1 and V is TRBV3-1 (or the pseudogene TRBV3-2); a possible D gene is TRBD2 (6 bases). The CDR3 is made up of 14 amino acids. V was shortened by 0 bases and J by 10 bases, with 13 bases between the two germline ends. CDR1 and CDR2 (germline): LGHDT, YNNKEL (reference sequence). The CDR3 reads CASSQEGRRREQFF. For the CDR3, the DNA is TGTGCCAGCAGCCAAGAGGGGAGGAGAAGGGAGCAGTTCTTC.

Here the CDR3 reads CASSERGIRTDTQYF. CDR3 in DNA: TGTGCCAGCAGTGAACGGGGTATCCGAACAGATACGCAGTATTTT. The chain employs TRBV2 and TRBJ2-3; weak D call: TRBD2 (5 bases). The germline V gene encodes CDR1 SNHLY and CDR2 FYNNEI. The CDR3 runs 15 residues. V was cut by 2 bases and J by 3 bases, with 12 bases left in between.

Only a few counts were recorded for this clone. The chain uses TRBV6-6 and TRBJ2-2; 9 bases agree with TRBD1. J gave up 5 bases and V 6 bases, and 7 bases lay outside the gene matches. From germline, CDR1 is MNHNY and CDR2 SVGAGI (reference sequence). This CDR3 spans 15 amino acids. CDR3 DNA sequence: TGTGCCAGCAGCACCGGGACAGGGAATACCGGGGAGCTGTTTTTT. It codes for CASSTGTGNTGELFF.